This T cell receptor beta chain is drawn from a study of T cells in Graves' hyperthyroidism and ophthalmopathy. Overall study results and limits: Ophthalmopathy, as predicted by the model, came a median 6.5 months after the prediction.

The CDR3 consists of 12 residues. V was pared by 4 bases and J by 11 bases, with 14 bases between. In germline, CDR1 is SGHAT, CDR2 FQNNGV. RNA transcripts gave rise to amplified TCR beta CDR3 regions. Carried out on the TCR CDR3, a first-round RT-PCR used the HTBI primer set. TCRdb re-analysed the multiplex PCR reads in MiXCR, keeping a single row per CDR3 protein. The table records 300,000 to 400,000 distinct CDR3 sequences, over 15% of them present only once. There are many counts of this clonotype. Its cognate antigen is unknown. Diagnosis of hyperthyroidism was new in patients aged 18 to 65, and its duration was under 2 months. PBMCs were obtained from about 10 ml fresh peripheral blood.

This receptor was taken from a woman between 45 and 60 years old with Graves' hyperthyroidism. Material for sequencing was blood. The chain uses TRBV11-2 and TRBJ1-1; TRBD1 is a possible D gene (6 bases). In DNA form, the CDR3 reads TGTGCCAGCAGCTCAACCGGGAGGGGGGCTTTCTTT. Its translation is CASSSTGRGAFF.